The rows below give T cell receptor beta chains drawn from one sample of a study of blood T cell repertoires in COVID-19. The repertoire was sequenced with immunoSEQ multiplex PCR; TCRdb's copy has only in-frame clones and lacks some. The sample yields about 140,000 clones, 82% seen once. Sequenced: peripheral blood. Every receptor here comes from a woman over 75 with acute or convalescent COVID-19. CDR3s include the opening cysteine and the closing phenylalanine or tryptophan. D genes are given only for firm matches. Size is omitted from some rows. Given values are once, few, many or a class for expanded clones.

j_gene | d_gene | v_gene | abundance | CDR3aa | CDR3nt
TRBJ2-1 | . | TRBV3-1/TRBV3-2 | once | CASSQTVYNEQFF | TGTGCCAGCAGCCAAACAGTCTACAATGAGCAGTTCTTC
TRBJ2-3 | TRBD1 | TRBV3-1/TRBV3-2 | . | CASSQVKGGVGTDTQYF | TGTGCCAGCAGCCAAGTTAAAGGGGGCGTGGGCACAGATACGCAGTATTTT
TRBJ2-3 | . | TRBV5-1 | . | CASSLDSRLSTDTQYF | TGCGCCAGCAGCTTGGACTCCCGACTTAGCACAGATACGCAGTATTTT
TRBJ1-2 | . | TRBV10-2 | . | CASSETAGIANYGYTF | TGCGCCAGCAGTGAGACGGCCGGGATTGCGAACTATGGCTACACCTTC
TRBJ1-2 | TRBD1 | TRBV7-9 | . | CASSPGTGRGYTF | TGTGCCAGCAGCCCTGGGACAGGGAGAGGCTACACCTTC
TRBJ2-1 | TRBD2 | TRBV2 | . | CASRVEAGGPWNEQFF | TGTGCCAGCAGGGTAGAAGCGGGGGGGCCCTGGAATGAGCAGTTCTTC
TRBJ2-3 | . | TRBV3-1/TRBV3-2 | . | CASSHGWTNTDTQYF | TGTGCCAGCAGCCATGGGTGGACAAACACAGATACGCAGTATTTT
TRBJ2-7 | TRBD1 | TRBV5-6 | . | CASSLTGSGYEQYF | TGTGCCAGCAGCCTGACAGGGTCCGGGTACGAGCAGTACTTC
TRBJ1-2 | . | TRBV18 | . | CASSRLGATNYGYTF | TGTGCCAGCTCACGGCTGGGGGCAACTAACTATGGCTACACCTTC
TRBJ1-5 | TRBD1 | TRBV15 | . | CATSRYGQGRNQPQHF | TGTGCCACCAGCAGATACGGACAGGGCCGAAATCAGCCCCAGCATTTT
TRBJ2-7 | TRBD1 | TRBV5-1 | once | CASSLGQGLEQYF | TGCGCCAGCAGCTTGGGACAGGGGCTCGAGCAGTACTTC
TRBJ1-4 | . | TRBV27 | . | CASSLGEFQKLFF | TGTGCCAGCAGTTTAGGGGAGTTCCAAAAACTGTTTTTT
TRBJ2-1 | TRBD2 | TRBV5-1 | once | CASKRELMYNEQFF | TGCGCCAGCAAGCGGGAGCTAATGTACAATGAGCAGTTCTTC
TRBJ1-4 | . | TRBV12-5 | . | CASGLDKKLFF | TGTGCTAGTGGTTTGGATAAAAAACTGTTTTTT
TRBJ2-1 | . | TRBV28 | . | CASIPTPSRGNEQFF | TGTGCCAGCATCCCCACCCCCTCCAGAGGCAATGAGCAGTTCTTC
TRBJ2-7 | TRBD2 | TRBV7-9 | . | CASSFPGTTYSYEQYF | TGTGCCAGCAGCTTCCCCGGGACTACCTACTCCTACGAGCAGTACTTC
TRBJ2-2 | . | TRBV9 | few | CASSPPAGGELFF | TGTGCCAGCAGCCCCCCCGCGGGCGGGGAGCTGTTTTTT
TRBJ2-2 | TRBD2 | TRBV11-3 | . | CASSATSGGAGVVTGELFF | TGTGCCAGCAGCGCAACCTCGGGTGGGGCGGGAGTGGTCACCGGGGAGCTGTTTTTT
TRBJ2-1 | . | TRBV6-4 | . | CATSLEMVPYNEQFF | TGTGCCACTTCTTTGGAGATGGTCCCCTACAATGAGCAGTTCTTC
TRBJ2-6 | TRBD2 | TRBV28 | . | CASSLRSGRDYSGANVLTF | TGTGCCAGCAGTTTAAGGTCGGGCAGGGACTACTCTGGGGCCAACGTCCTGACTTTC
TRBJ2-3 | . | TRBV5-1 | . | CASSSSSTDTQYF | TGCGCCAGCAGCTCCTCCAGCACAGATACGCAGTATTTT
TRBJ1-4 | TRBD1 | TRBV6-6 | . | CASSYSIQGAKLFF | TGTGCCAGCAGTTACTCGATACAGGGGGCAAAACTGTTTTTT
TRBJ1-4 | TRBD1 | TRBV10-3 | few | CAIRASGGGGKLFF | TGTGCCATCAGGGCCTCAGGGGGCGGCGGAAAACTGTTTTTT
TRBJ2-2 | TRBD2 | TRBV5-4 | . | CASSPGLAGGTGELFF | TGTGCCAGCAGCCCGGGACTAGCGGGAGGGACCGGGGAGCTGTTTTTT
TRBJ1-3 | . | TRBV7-6 | . | CASSLAGSWGSGNTIYF | TGTGCCAGCAGCTTAGCGGGGAGTTGGGGCTCTGGAAACACCATATATTTT
TRBJ2-1 | . | TRBV11-2 | once | CAPISGKVDYNEQFF | TGTGCCCCCATTTCAGGGAAGGTAGACTACAATGAGCAGTTCTTC
TRBJ1-2 | TRBD1 | TRBV7-2 | . | CASSLARQGGGYTF | TGTGCCAGCAGCTTAGCGCGACAGGGTGGTGGCTACACCTTC
TRBJ2-5 | TRBD2 | TRBV4-1 | . | CASSQVPGGTQYF | TGCGCCAGCAGCCAAGTTCCGGGAGGGACCCAGTACTTC
TRBJ2-7 | . | TRBV5-4 | . | CASGQTGDRSYEQYF | TGTGCCAGCGGACAAACGGGGGATCGATCCTACGAGCAGTACTTC
TRBJ2-7 | . | TRBV23-1 | . | CASSQSVDRQKTYEQYF | TGCGCCAGCAGTCAATCGGTTGACAGACAGAAAACTTACGAGCAGTACTTC
TRBJ1-2 | . | TRBV24-1 | . | CATSDPRTLNGYTF | TGTGCCACCAGTGACCCGCGCACTCTTAATGGCTACACCTTC
TRBJ1-1 | . | TRBV6-5 | . | CASSYSMTVADTEAFF | TGTGCCAGCAGCTACTCCATGACAGTAGCGGACACTGAAGCTTTCTTT
TRBJ1-4 | . | TRBV3-1/TRBV3-2 | . | CASSQDGVMGEKLFF | TGTGCCAGCAGCCAAGACGGGGTAATGGGGGAAAAACTGTTTTTT
TRBJ2-1 | TRBD2 | TRBV28 | . | CASAMGLVSGEQFF | TGTGCCAGCGCGATGGGACTAGTGAGTGGTGAGCAGTTCTTC
TRBJ2-2 | TRBD2 | TRBV7-3 | . | CASSLVASGMGTGELFF | TGTGCCAGCAGTCTTGTCGCTAGCGGGATGGGTACCGGGGAGCTGTTTTTT
TRBJ2-1 | TRBD2 | TRBV18 | . | CASSPDVAGATYNEQFF | TGTGCCAGCTCACCGGATGTAGCGGGGGCCACCTACAATGAGCAGTTCTTC
TRBJ2-5 | TRBD2 | TRBV19 | . | CASSYSGGVQETQYF | TGTGCCAGTAGTTATAGCGGGGGGGTACAAGAGACCCAGTACTTC
TRBJ2-7 | TRBD1 | TRBV19 | once | CATWDRGGYEQYF | TGTGCCACCTGGGACAGGGGGGGCTACGAGCAGTACTTC
TRBJ2-7 | TRBD2 | TRBV2 | . | CASGGLARNYEQYF | TGTGCCAGCGGGGGACTAGCGAGAAACTACGAGCAGTACTTC
TRBJ1-2 | . | TRBV6-5 | . | CASSYSLGARGYTF | TGTGCCAGCAGTTACTCTTTAGGGGCGCGAGGCTACACCTTC
TRBJ2-2 | . | TRBV4-2 | . | CASSQFIGTNTGELFF | TGTGCCAGCAGCCAATTCATCGGGACAAACACCGGGGAGCTGTTTTTT
TRBJ1-1 | . | TRBV20-1 | . | CSASGSGASWNTEAFF | TGCAGTGCTAGTGGTTCCGGAGCCTCTTGGAACACTGAAGCTTTCTTT
TRBJ1-1 | . | TRBV28 | . | CASSGSIGVYTEAFF | TGTGCCAGCAGTGGGAGTATCGGCGTTTACACTGAAGCTTTCTTT
TRBJ1-1 | TRBD1 | TRBV5-7 | . | CASTGDRVKTEAFF | TGTGCCAGCACCGGCGACAGGGTGAAAACTGAAGCTTTCTTT
TRBJ2-7 | . | TRBV9 | . | CASSVGQDSSYEQYF | TGTGCCAGCAGCGTAGGACAGGACAGCTCCTACGAGCAGTACTTC
TRBJ1-1 | . | TRBV25-1 | . | CASSPDTLENTEAFF | TGTGCCAGCAGTCCGGACACCCTGGAAAACACTGAAGCTTTCTTT
TRBJ1-6 | . | TRBV10-3 | . | CASSFAAGDNSPLHF | TGTGCCTCATCGTTCGCGGCAGGGGACAATTCACCCCTCCACTTT
TRBJ2-3 | TRBD2 | TRBV27 | . | CASSLRLLAGATGVIDTQYF | TGTGCCAGCAGTTTGCGGCTGCTAGCGGGAGCCACCGGGGTAATAGATACGCAGTATTTT
TRBJ2-3 | . | TRBV6-2/TRBV6-3 | . | CASSSTGWGTDTQYF | TGTGCCAGCAGTTCTACAGGGTGGGGCACAGATACGCAGTATTTT
TRBJ2-2 | TRBD2 | TRBV20-1 | once | CSASLRGRSGELFF | TGCAGTGCTAGTCTGCGGGGGAGGTCCGGGGAGCTGTTTTTT
TRBJ1-6 | TRBD1 | TRBV2 | . | CASSEGGTGNNSPLHF | TGTGCCAGCAGTGAAGGGGGGACAGGCAATAATTCACCCCTCCACTTT